These 3 T cell receptor beta chains originate from one sample sequenced in a study of blood T cell repertoires in COVID-19. TCRdb's copy holds only in-frame clones and misses some; the assay was immunoSEQ multiplex PCR. The top ten clones hold more than 3.5% of a sample with under 150,000 clones, 65% to 85% of them seen once. Sequenced: peripheral blood. The receptors were gathered from a woman aged 55-70 years with acute or convalescent COVID-19.

This chain uses TRBV5-1 with TRBJ2-5, with D possibly TRBD2 on 5 matching bases. The V end lost 4 bases, the J end lost 5 bases, and 6 bases lay between the germline ends. There are 11 residues in the CDR3. The V gene's germline CDR1 is SGHRS and CDR2 YFSETQ. The CDR3 DNA is TGCGCCAGCAGCGGGGAGGAGACCCAGTACTTC. Translating gives CASSGEETQYF.

The chain is built from TRBV19 and TRBJ1-2; D might be TRBD1 (6 bases). The CDR3 sequence is 14 residues long. Trimming shortened V by 10 bases and J by 4 bases, and 19 bases separated the two germline ends. Per germline, CDR1 LNHDA and CDR2 SQIVND (reference sequence). The CDR3 loop reads CATSGTRFVYGYTF. The CDR3 nucleotides read TGTGCCACATCAGGGACACGGTTTGTCTATGGCTACACCTTC.

The V call is TRBV3-1 (or the pseudogene TRBV3-2), the J call TRBJ2-3; 8 nucleotides line up with TRBD2. The CDR3 extends over 17 amino acids. Germline trimming cut 5 bases from V and 0 bases from J; bases unmatched to any gene: 10. Germline V gene sequence: CDR1 LGHDT, CDR2 YNNKEL (reference sequence). CDR3 region: CASSSIRERGSTDTQYF. CDR3 in DNA: TGTGCCAGCAGCTCCATAAGGGAGCGGGGGAGCACAGATACGCAGTATTTT.